One TCR beta chain is described in this entry. Its antigen is as yet unknown. From germline, CDR1 is MNHEY and CDR2 SVGAGI. Deletions cut 4 bases from V and 9 bases from J, with 10 bases between. The CDR3 covers 12 residues. The data were taken from a study of PD-1 blockade in mismatch repair-deficient tumors. About the study: Enrolled about 2013-2016, patients had progressing, pretreated mismatch repair-deficient cancers of about a dozen types.

General study points: Tumor-resident clones, often absent from pretreatment blood, expanded after pembrolizumab and then contracted.

PCR or immunohistochemistry showed mismatch repair deficiency in every enrolled patient. Three pembrolizumab responders had their TCRs sequenced. Assay used: immunoSEQ multiplex PCR; TCRdb lists only in-frame clones, some missing. The sample records around 37,000 clones, roughly 88% being singletons. This sequence joins TRBV6-5 and TRBJ2-1, with unresolved D. The TCR comes from an adult with mismatch repair-deficient cancer. The sequencing used PBMCs, collected approximately 9 months after starting pembrolizumab. CDR3 nucleotide sequence: TGTGCCAGCAGTTTTAGTTACGGTGAGCAGTTCTTC. Translation gives CASSFSYGEQFF.